One and the same sample provided the 21 T cell receptor beta chains below, sequenced in a study of long-term antiretroviral therapy in people with HIV. The authors ran the immunoSEQ assay, v3.0, at survey level. Measured with immunoSEQ multiplex PCR; TCRdb has only the in-frame clones, and not every one. The table shows roughly 36,000 clones, with under 90% occurring only once. Specimen: unsorted PBMCs, collected 0.4 years before starting antiretroviral therapy. The source of these receptors is a man aged 18-30 years with HIV.

This chain links TRBV18 with TRBJ2-4, with D perhaps matching TRBD1 (5 bases). Germline values: CDR1 KGHSH, CDR2 LQKENI. Trimming left V 4 bases short and J 7 bases short, with 20 bases between. The CDR3 is 16 residues long. The CDR3 nucleotides are TGTGCCAGCTCACGCGAACCAGGGTGGGTTGGTAACATTCAGTACTTC. Residues: CASSREPGWVGNIQYF.

The chain uses TRBV30 and TRBJ2-7; D ambiguous. Trimming stripped 0 bases from V and 0 bases from J, with 12 bases between. Germline V gene data show CDR1 as GTSNPN and CDR2 as SVGIG (reference sequence). The length of the CDR3 is 15 residues. The CDR3 DNA follows: TGTGCCTGGAGTGTAACGGGTCCTCGCTCCTACGAGCAGTACTTC. It translates to CAWSVTGPRSYEQYF. The full variable domain, its missing parts supplied by reference TRBV30 and TRBJ2-7, is SQTIHQWPATLVQPVGSPLSLECTVEGTSNPNLYWYRQAAGRGLQLLFYSVGIGQISSEVPQNLSASRPQDRQFILSSKKLLLSDSGFYLCAWSVTGPRSYEQYFGPGTRLTVT.

The chain combines TRBV2 with TRBJ2-5, with D possibly being TRBD1 or TRBD2 (5 bases each). Germline V gene sequence: CDR1 SNHLY, CDR2 FYNNEI. This CDR3 is built from 14 residues. Trimming stripped 8 bases from V and 5 bases from J, with 18 bases between. The DNA of the CDR3 is TGTGCCAGCCCTCCTACTCCGGGGCAGGAGACCCAGTACTTC. Translated: CASPPTPGQETQYF. Drawing the rest from reference TRBV2 and TRBJ2-5, the complete variable domain is EPEVTQTPSHQVTQMGQEVILRCVPISNHLYFYWYRQILGQKVEFLVSFYNNEISEKSEIFDDQFSVERPDGSNFTLKIRSTKLEDSAMYFCASPPTPGQETQYFGPGTRLLVL.

The chain employs TRBV10-2 and TRBJ2-5, with D possibly being TRBD2 (5 bases). CDR1 and CDR2 (germline): WSHSY, SAAADI. V shed 2 bases and J shed 5 bases, with 6 bases lying between them. The CDR3 extends over 12 amino acids. The CDR3 DNA reads as TGCGCCAGCAGTGAGAGCGGTGAGACCCAGTACTTC. It specifies CASSESGETQYF.

Here the CDR3 reads CAWVAENRGPVGYTF. The DNA of the CDR3 is TGTGCCTGGGTCGCGGAAAACAGGGGGCCGGTAGGCTACACCTTC. The chain employs TRBV30 and TRBJ1-2, with 9 bases lining up with TRBD1. This CDR3 region has 15 residues. The germline gives CDR1 GTSNPN, CDR2 SVGIG (reference sequence). With V trimmed by 5 bases and J by 8 bases, 15 bases remained unmatched.

This clone was seen more than once but under ten times. J is TRBJ1-2 and V is TRBV19, with D perhaps TRBD1 (5 bases). The length of the CDR3 is 14 residues. CDR1 LNHDA and CDR2 SQIVND come from the germline V gene (reference sequence). V was cut by 9 bases and J by 6 bases, with 20 bases left in between. CDR3: CASRGGSALNGYTF. CDR3 nucleotide sequence: TGTGCCAGCCGGGGGGGGTCAGCTCTGAATGGCTACACCTTC.

This clone appeared a few times. V and J are TRBV6-1 and TRBJ2-5; D ambiguous. Trimming left V 6 bases short and J 1 base short, with 12 bases between. This CDR3 is built from 14 residues. CDR1 and CDR2 from the germline V gene are MNHNS and SASEGT. CDR3: CASRPSGIQETQYF. The CDR3 DNA is TGTGCCAGCAGGCCTTCTGGAATCCAAGAGACCCAGTACTTC.

This clone was seen a single time. V usage is TRBV6-6 and J usage is TRBJ2-2; D is unresolved. CDR3 size: 15 residues. V was pared by 0 bases and J by 7 bases, with 12 bases between. The germline gives CDR1 MNHNY, CDR2 SVGAGI (reference sequence). The CDR3 DNA follows: TGTGCCAGCAGTTACTCACAGCCAGTCAGCGGGGAGCTGTTTTTT. Translated, it gives CASSYSQPVSGELFF.

This chain uses TRBV18 with TRBJ1-4; 7 bases agree with TRBD1. The length of the CDR3 is 15 residues. Unmatched junction bases numbered 5, after V lost 3 bases and J lost 4 bases. Germline V gives CDR1 KGHSH, CDR2 LQKENI. The CDR3 is CASSPGQASNEKLFF. CDR3 sequence (DNA): TGTGCCAGCTCACCCGGACAGGCGAGTAATGAAAAACTGTTTTTT.

V is TRBV28 and J is TRBJ2-4; possible D gene TRBD1, 6 bases. The germline gives CDR1 MDHEN, CDR2 SYDVKM. V was shortened by 5 bases and J by 0 bases, with 8 bases between the two germline ends. The length of the CDR3 is 14 residues. CDR3 sequence reads: CASSTGLAKNIQYF. DNA of the CDR3: TGTGCCAGCAGTACAGGGTTAGCCAAAAACATTCAGTACTTC.

The chain combines TRBV5-1 with TRBJ2-1, with 10 positions matching TRBD2. V lost 3 bases, J lost 4 bases, and 7 bases stayed unmatched. The CDR3 has 16 amino acids. In germline, CDR1 is SGHRS, CDR2 YFSETQ. In DNA form, the CDR3 reads TGCGCCAGCAGCTACACTAGCGGGGATGAGTACAATGAGCAGTTCTTC. It translates to CASSYTSGDEYNEQFF.

J is TRBJ2-7 and V is TRBV30; 10 bases match TRBD1. V gave up 0 bases and J gave up 2 bases; unmatched junction bases: 4. CDR1 and CDR2 (germline): GTSNPN, SVGIG (reference sequence). CDR3 size: 15 residues. The CDR3 nucleotides are TGTGCCTGGAGTGTATTAGGACAGGGGGCCTACGAGCAGTACTTC. Amino acids: CAWSVLGQGAYEQYF.

The genes are TRBV13 and TRBJ2-2; 8 nucleotides align to TRBD1. Losses at the gene ends were 5 bases for V and 3 bases for J; bases not matched to a gene: 8. The CDR3 contains 16 residues. Germline CDR1 PRHDT, CDR2 FYEKMQ (reference sequence). This chain's CDR3 is CASSPRTGQHTGELFF. The DNA for the CDR3 is TGTGCCAGCAGCCCCCGGACAGGGCAGCACACCGGGGAGCTGTTTTTT.

This chain uses TRBV5-1 with TRBJ1-1, with D unresolved. Trimming shortened V by 3 bases and J by 8 bases, and 11 bases separated the two germline ends. The CDR3 contains 12 residues. CDR1 and CDR2 from the germline V gene are SGHRS and YFSETQ. The CDR3 loop is CASSSPGREAFF. CDR3 in DNA: TGCGCCAGCAGCTCGCCCGGAAGGGAAGCTTTCTTT.

The chain has TRBV5-5 and TRBJ1-1, with D possibly matching TRBD1 (5 bases). The CDR3 spans 15 residues. The germline V gene has CDR1 SGHKS and CDR2 YYEKEE (reference sequence). V gave up 3 bases and J gave up 1 base, with 13 bases separating them. In DNA, the CDR3 is TGTGCCAGCAGCTCGTCGGGAACAGGGAACACTGAAGCTTTCTTT. As protein: CASSSSGTGNTEAFF.

This clone has only a few counts. This chain uses TRBV10-3 with TRBJ2-2; D gene ambiguous. V gave up 8 bases and J gave up 4 bases, with 5 bases separating them. Germline CDR1 reads ENHRY; CDR2 reads SYGVKD. The CDR3 covers 11 residues. CDR3 amino acids: CAISGTGELFF. The CDR3 coding sequence is TGTGCCATCTCGGGCACCGGGGAGCTGTTTTTT.

The chain links TRBV6-1 to TRBJ1-4, with 10 bases fitting TRBD1. Germline V lookup: CDR1 MNHNS, CDR2 SASEGT. The CDR3 is 14 residues long. The trim removed 4 bases at V and 8 bases at J, leaving 4 bases unmatched. CDR3: CASSAGQGREKLFF. The CDR3 region has the DNA TGTGCCAGCAGTGCGGGACAGGGGAGAGAAAAACTGTTTTTT.

The chain's CDR3 is CASSLGAVTYEQYF. The DNA for the CDR3 is TGTGCCAGCAGCTTAGGGGCAGTTACCTACGAGCAGTACTTC. This chain links TRBV7-8 with TRBJ2-7, with no clear D. CDR3 size: 14 residues. V was shortened by 1 base and J by 2 bases, with 9 bases between the two germline ends. Germline CDR1 and CDR2: SGHVS and FQNEAQ.

As DNA, the CDR3 is TGCAGCGTTGAATTTTCACCAACCTATGGCTACACCTTC. Protein product: CSVEFSPTYGYTF. V and J are TRBV29-1 and TRBJ1-2; unclear D gene. The V end lost 2 bases, the J end lost 4 bases, and 11 bases lay between the germline ends. CDR3 length: 13 residues. Germline V gives CDR1 SQVTM, CDR2 ANQGSEA.

The rearrangement links TRBV19 to TRBJ2-7; D is unclear. The V gene's germline CDR1 is LNHDA and CDR2 SQIVND (reference sequence). CDR3 length: 14 amino acids. Trimming stripped 7 bases from V and 0 bases from J, with 13 bases between. The CDR3 sequence is CASKNRGGSYEQYF. CDR3 bases: TGTGCCAGTAAGAATCGTGGCGGCTCCTACGAGCAGTACTTC.

J is TRBJ1-2 and V is TRBV21-1; no DNA check was done on the table's D call, TRBD1. TRBV21-1 is a recognized pseudogene. This CDR3 is built from 14 residues. The CDR3 DNA follows: TGTGCCAGCACCTCCACAGGGTTGCACTATGGCTACACCTTC. Protein sequence: CASTSTGLHYGYTF.